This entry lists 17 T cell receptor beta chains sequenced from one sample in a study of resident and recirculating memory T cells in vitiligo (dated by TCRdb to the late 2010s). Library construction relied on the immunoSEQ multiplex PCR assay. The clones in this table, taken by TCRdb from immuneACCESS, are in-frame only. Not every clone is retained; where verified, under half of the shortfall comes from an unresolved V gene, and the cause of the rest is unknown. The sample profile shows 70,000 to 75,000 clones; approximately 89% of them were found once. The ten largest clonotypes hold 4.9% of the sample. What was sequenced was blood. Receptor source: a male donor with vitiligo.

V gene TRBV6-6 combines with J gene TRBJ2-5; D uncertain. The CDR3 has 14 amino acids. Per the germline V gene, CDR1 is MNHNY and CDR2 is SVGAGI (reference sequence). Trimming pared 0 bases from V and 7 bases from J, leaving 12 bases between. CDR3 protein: CASSYSTPPGTQYF. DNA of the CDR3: TGTGCCAGCAGTTACTCGACCCCGCCGGGGACCCAGTACTTC.

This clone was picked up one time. The chain's CDR3 is CASSEFVDRGPYGYTF. The CDR3 region has the DNA TGTGCCAGCAGTGAATTCGTAGACAGGGGGCCCTATGGCTACACCTTC. The chain links TRBV25-1 to TRBJ1-2; TRBD1 agrees at 10 bases. The trim removed 1 base at V and 4 bases at J, leaving 6 bases unmatched. Germline assignment: CDR1 MGHDK and CDR2 SYGVNS. The CDR3 has 16 amino acids.

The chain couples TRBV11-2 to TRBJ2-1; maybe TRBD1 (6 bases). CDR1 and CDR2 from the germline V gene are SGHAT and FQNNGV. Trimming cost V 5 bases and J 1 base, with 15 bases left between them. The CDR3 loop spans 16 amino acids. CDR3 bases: TGTGCCAGCAGCAACATACGAGGACAGTCCTACAATGAGCAGTTCTTC. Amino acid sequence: CASSNIRGQSYNEQFF.

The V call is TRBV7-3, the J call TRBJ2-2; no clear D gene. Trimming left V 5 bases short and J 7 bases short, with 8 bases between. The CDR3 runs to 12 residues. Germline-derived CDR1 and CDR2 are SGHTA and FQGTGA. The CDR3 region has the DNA TGTGCCAGCAGCCGCCTTAGCGGGGAGCTGTTTTTT. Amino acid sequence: CASSRLSGELFF.

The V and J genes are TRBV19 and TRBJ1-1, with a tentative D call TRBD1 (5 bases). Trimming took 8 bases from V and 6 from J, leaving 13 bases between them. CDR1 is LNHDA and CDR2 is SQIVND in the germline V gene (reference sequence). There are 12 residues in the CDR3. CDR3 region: CASGPGGSEAFF. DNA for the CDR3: TGTGCCAGTGGACCGGGGGGATCTGAAGCTTTCTTT.

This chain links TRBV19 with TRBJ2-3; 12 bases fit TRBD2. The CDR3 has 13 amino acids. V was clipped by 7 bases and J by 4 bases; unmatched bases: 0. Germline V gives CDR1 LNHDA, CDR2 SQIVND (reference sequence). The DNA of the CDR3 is TGTGCCAGTACTAGCGGGGGGGCAGATACGCAGTATTTT. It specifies CASTSGGADTQYF.

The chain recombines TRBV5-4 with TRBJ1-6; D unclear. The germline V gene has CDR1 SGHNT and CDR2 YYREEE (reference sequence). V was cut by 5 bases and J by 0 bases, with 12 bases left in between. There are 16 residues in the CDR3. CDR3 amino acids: CASSPRGDSYNSPLHF. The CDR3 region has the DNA TGTGCCAGCAGTCCCCGCGGCGACTCCTATAATTCACCCCTCCACTTT.

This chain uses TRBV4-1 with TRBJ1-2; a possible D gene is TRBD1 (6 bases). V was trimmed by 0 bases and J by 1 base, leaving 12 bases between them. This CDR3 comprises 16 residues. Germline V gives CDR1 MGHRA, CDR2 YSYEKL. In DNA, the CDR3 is TGCGCCAGCAGCCAAGAAACAGGGAGTATTAACTATGGCTACACCTTC. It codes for CASSQETGSINYGYTF.

The CDR3 nucleotides read TGTGCCAGTAGTATTGGTGACAGGAGGACCGGGGAGCTGTTTTTT. Translation: CASSIGDRRTGELFF. The chain uses TRBV19 and TRBJ2-2; a weak D match, TRBD1 (6 bases). Trimming removed 3 bases at V and 5 bases at J, with 13 bases between. Germline V gives CDR1 LNHDA, CDR2 SQIVND (reference sequence). The CDR3 consists of 15 residues.

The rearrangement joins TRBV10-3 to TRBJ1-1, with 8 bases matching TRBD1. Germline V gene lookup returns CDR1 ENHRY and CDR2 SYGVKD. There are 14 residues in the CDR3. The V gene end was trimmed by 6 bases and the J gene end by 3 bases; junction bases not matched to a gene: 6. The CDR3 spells CAIRGDRRDTEAFF. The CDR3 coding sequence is TGTGCCATCAGGGGGGACAGGCGGGACACTGAAGCTTTCTTT.

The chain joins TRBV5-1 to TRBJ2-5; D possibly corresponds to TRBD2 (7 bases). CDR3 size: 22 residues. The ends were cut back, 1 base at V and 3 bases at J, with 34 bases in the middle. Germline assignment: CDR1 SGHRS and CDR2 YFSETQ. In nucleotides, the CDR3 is TGCGCCAGCAGCTTGCCCATACTAGCCCCGGGGGGCCTCATGGGGATGAAAGAGACCCAGTACTTC. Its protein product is CASSLPILAPGGLMGMKETQYF.

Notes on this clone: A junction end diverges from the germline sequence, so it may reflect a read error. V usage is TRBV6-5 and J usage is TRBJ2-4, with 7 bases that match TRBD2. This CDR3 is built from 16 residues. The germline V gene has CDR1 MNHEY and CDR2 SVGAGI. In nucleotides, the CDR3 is TGTGCCAGCAGTCACTCTAGCGGCTCGGCCAAAAACATTCAGTACTTC. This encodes CASSHSSGSAKNIQYF.

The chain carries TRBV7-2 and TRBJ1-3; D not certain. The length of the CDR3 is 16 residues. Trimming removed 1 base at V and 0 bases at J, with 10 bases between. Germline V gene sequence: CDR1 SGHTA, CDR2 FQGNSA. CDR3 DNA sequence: TGTGCCAGCAGCTTAGTGAGCGGGAACTCTGGAAACACCATATATTTT. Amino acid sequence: CASSLVSGNSGNTIYF.

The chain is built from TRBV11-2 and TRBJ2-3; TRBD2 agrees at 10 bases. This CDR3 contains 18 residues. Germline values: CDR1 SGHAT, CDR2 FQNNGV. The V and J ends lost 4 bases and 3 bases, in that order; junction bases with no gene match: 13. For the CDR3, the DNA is TGTGCCAGCAGCTCTCGAGAGCGGGGGGGGCTGTGGACAGATACGCAGTATTTT. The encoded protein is CASSSRERGGLWTDTQYF.

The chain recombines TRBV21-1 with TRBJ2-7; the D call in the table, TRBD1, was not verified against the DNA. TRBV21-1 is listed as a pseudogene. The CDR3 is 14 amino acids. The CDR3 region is CASSKCARGAEQYF. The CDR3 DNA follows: TGTGCCAGCAGCAAATGCGCCAGGGGGGCTGAGCAGTACTTC.

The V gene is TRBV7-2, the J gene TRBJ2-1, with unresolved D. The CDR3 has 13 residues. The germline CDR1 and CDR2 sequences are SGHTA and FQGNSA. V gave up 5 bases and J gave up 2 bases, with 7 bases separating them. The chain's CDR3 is CASSRDTYNEQFF. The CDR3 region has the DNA TGTGCCAGCAGCAGAGACACCTACAATGAGCAGTTCTTC.

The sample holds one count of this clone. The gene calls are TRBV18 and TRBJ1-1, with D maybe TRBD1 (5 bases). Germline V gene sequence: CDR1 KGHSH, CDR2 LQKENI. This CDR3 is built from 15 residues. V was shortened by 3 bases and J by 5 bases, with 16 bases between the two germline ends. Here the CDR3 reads CASSPGPGEVTEAFF. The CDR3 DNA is TGTGCCAGCTCACCCGGACCGGGGGAGGTGACTGAAGCTTTCTTT.